This T cell receptor (beta chain) was identified during a study of glioma-infiltrating T cells. General study findings and limits: Non-neoplastic patients had below-expected tissue-blood divergence, while all gliomas exceeded expectation. Tissue and blood shared very few CDR3 sequences.

Using RNA template, CDR3s of TCR alpha and beta were amplified with iRepertoire arm-PCR. From the multiplex PCR reads, TCRdb called clonotypes with MiXCR, one entry per CDR3 protein. The sample yields fewer than 250,000 distinct CDR3 sequences, about 32% seen once. Concerning this clonotype itself: The antigen is undetermined. A read error may be the cause here, since a much bigger clone is one base away.

This CDR3 comprises 15 residues. V shed 1 base and J shed 3 bases, with 13 bases lying between them. Germline V gene sequence: CDR1 SGHVS, CDR2 FNYEAQ. The sample was glioma tissue, nonneoplastic brain tissue, or PBMCs (not recorded which). The receptor was isolated from a human donor with low-grade glioma or glioblastoma, undergoing nonglioma brain surgery, or in good health (not recorded which). The chain combines TRBV7-6 with TRBJ2-7; no definite D call. The DNA for the CDR3 is TGTGCCAGCAGCTTAGACCTCTCCGGGTGCTACGAGCAGTACTTC. As protein: CASSLDLSGCYEQYF.